This T cell receptor beta chain was identified in a study of control samples from healthy donors and cancer patients. The data were produced by immunoSEQ multiplex PCR, yet TCRdb's version contains in-frame clones alone and is incomplete. Among around 75,000 clones, 85% to 95% were seen once, and the ten largest hold 5% to 6%. In germline, CDR1 is SGHRS, CDR2 YFSETQ. The ends lost 3 bases at V and 4 bases at J; junction bases unmatched: 8. CDR3 length: 15 amino acids. Sample: blood. The TCR comes from a woman in her fifties or sixties in good health. This chain connects TRBV5-1 to TRBJ2-3; the match to TRBD1 covers 7 bases. As DNA, the CDR3 is TGCGCCAGCAGCTATAGAGACAGGGACGCAGATACGCAGTATTTT. It is translated as CASSYRDRDADTQYF.